One and the same sample provided the 10 T cell receptor beta chains below, sequenced in a study of cytomegalovirus exposure and HLA in healthy donors. Vbeta (60) and Jbeta (13) primers were used in the PCR. Method: immunoSEQ multiplex PCR; TCRdb's copy keeps in-frame clones and lacks some. The sample has roughly 260,000 clones, approximately 84% seen once. The sample was PBMCs. These receptors all come from a woman aged 35 to 49 in good health and CMV-seropositive.

The CDR3 sequence: CASSLSDRGGTEAFF. CDR3 DNA: TGTGCCAGCAGTCTCTCGGACAGGGGAGGCACTGAAGCTTTCTTT. The V call is TRBV7-6, the J call TRBJ1-1; the match to TRBD1 covers 9 bases. V shed 6 bases and J 4 bases; nucleotides not matched to a gene: 9. Germline CDR1 SGHVS, CDR2 FNYEAQ. The length of the CDR3 is 15 residues.

This clone was recorded only once. This sequence joins TRBV6-5 and TRBJ1-5; D remains unclear. Germline-derived CDR1 and CDR2 are MNHEY and SVGAGI. Trimming removed 6 bases at V and 9 bases at J, with 18 bases between. The CDR3 sequence is 14 residues long. The CDR3 coding sequence is TGTGCCAGCAGATCAACAGCCCTCCAATGGCCCCAGCATTTT. Amino acids: CASRSTALQWPQHF.

Here the CDR3 DNA reads TGCAGCGCAGGACAGGGGGCTGGAGGTGAGCAGTTCTTC. Translated: CSAGQGAGGEQFF. The chain has TRBV29-1 and TRBJ2-1; the match to TRBD1 covers 11 bases. Germline V CDR1 and CDR2: SQVTM, ANQGSEA. J was trimmed by 9 bases and V by 7 bases; bases with no gene match: 8. The CDR3 is 13 residues long.

The chain is built from TRBV28 and TRBJ2-1; 14 bases are a match to TRBD2. The V gene's germline CDR1 is MDHEN and CDR2 SYDVKM. This CDR3 has 17 residues. V was clipped by 5 bases and J by 6 bases; unmatched bases: 9. The CDR3 spells CASSETSGRASFNEQFF. The DNA for the CDR3 is TGTGCCAGCAGTGAGACTAGCGGGAGGGCCTCGTTCAATGAGCAGTTCTTC. Using reference TRBV28 and TRBJ2-1 for the parts outside the CDR3, the full variable domain is DVKVTQSSRYLVKRTGEKVFLECVQDMDHENMFWYRQDPGLGLRLIYFSYDVKMKEKGDIPEGYSVSREKKERFSLILESASTNQTSMYLCASSETSGRASFNEQFFGPGTRLTVL.

This chain links TRBV2 with TRBJ2-7, with 8 bases aligning to TRBD1. After removal of 7 bases from V and 6 bases from J, the junction contained 14 bases not matched to a gene. The CDR3 consists of 15 residues. Germline V CDR1 and CDR2: SNHLY, FYNNEI. In nucleotides, the CDR3 is TGTGCCAGCATCCCTGGACAGGGAAAGAGTCGCGAGCAGTACTTC. Translation gives CASIPGQGKSREQYF.

The chain has TRBV11-3 and TRBJ2-1, with 9 bases identical to TRBD2. Germline assignment: CDR1 SGHNT and CDR2 YENEEA. This CDR3 contains 15 residues. V lost 5 bases to trimming and J lost 4 bases; unmatched junction nucleotides: 6. The CDR3 nucleotides are TGTGCCAGCAGCCCAACTAGCGGGCAATACAATGAGCAGTTCTTC. This sequence encodes CASSPTSGQYNEQFF.

This chain joins TRBV28 and TRBJ1-3, with 7 positions matching TRBD1. This CDR3 is built from 16 residues. V was clipped by 2 bases and J by 2 bases; unmatched bases: 6. Germline V gene data show CDR1 as MDHEN and CDR2 as SYDVKM. The CDR3: CASSLTRQGTGNTIYF. CDR3 nucleotides: TGTGCCAGCAGTTTAACCCGACAGGGAACTGGAAACACCATATATTTT.

The chain joins TRBV11-3 to TRBJ2-7; TRBD1 might be the D (6 bases). The CDR3 consists of 15 residues. Trimming took 4 bases from V and 2 from J, leaving 15 bases between them. Germline V CDR1 and CDR2: SGHNT, YENEEA. The chain's CDR3 is CASSSRTALPYEQYF. The CDR3 bases are TGTGCCAGCAGCTCGAGGACAGCCTTACCCTACGAGCAGTACTTC.

The chain links TRBV6-1 to TRBJ1-1; perhaps TRBD1 as D (6 bases). Germline assignment: CDR1 MNHNS and CDR2 SASEGT. The CDR3 has 16 amino acids. The V end was cut by 2 bases, the J end by 0 bases, with 13 bases between. CDR3: CASSEYRTDVNTEAFF. The DNA of the CDR3 is TGTGCCAGCAGTGAATACCGGACAGATGTGAACACTGAAGCTTTCTTT.

In DNA form, the CDR3 reads TGTGCCAGCAGCCCCGGACAGGGCGGTGACGGCAAAAACATTCAGTACTTC. This translates into CASSPGQGGDGKNIQYF. The chain carries TRBV4-2 and TRBJ2-4; 8 nucleotides align to TRBD1. CDR1 is LGHNA and CDR2 is YNFKEQ in the germline V gene. The CDR3 runs to 17 residues. V was pared by 4 bases and J by 3 bases, with 11 bases of the junction left unmatched.